The 3 T cell receptor beta chains given below trace back to one sample, sequenced in a study of cytomegalovirus exposure and HLA in healthy donors. PCR was performed using 60 Vbeta and 13 Jbeta primers. Sequencing was performed with immunoSEQ multiplex PCR; in TCRdb, only in-frame clones are kept and a portion is missing. The sample has about 160,000 clones; roughly 80% are singletons. Specimen: PBMCs. The receptors derive from a man aged 18 to 29 in good health and CMV-seropositive.

V is TRBV13 and J is TRBJ2-1; TRBD2 agrees at 7 bases. V shed 5 bases, J shed 0 bases, and the junction held 10 bases outside the gene matches. The CDR3 spans 17 residues. Germline V lookup: CDR1 PRHDT, CDR2 FYEKMQ (reference sequence). The DNA for the CDR3 is TGTGCCAGCAGCGATACGGGAGGAAGGAGCTCCTACAATGAGCAGTTCTTC. As protein: CASSDTGGRSSYNEQFF.

The J gene is TRBJ1-5, the V gene TRBV6-1, with unresolved D. V lost 5 bases and J 9 bases, leaving 11 bases between the germline ends. Looked up from germline, CDR1 is MNHNS and CDR2 is SASEGT. The CDR3 is 12 residues long. Here the CDR3 reads CASSPLLLPQHF. DNA for the CDR3: TGTGCCAGCAGTCCGTTACTATTGCCCCAGCATTTT.

The chain's CDR3 is CASSFGTPGNTIYF. The CDR3 DNA sequence: TGCGCCAGCAGCTTCGGGACTCCTGGAAACACCATATATTTT. This chain joins TRBV5-1 and TRBJ1-3; D is perhaps TRBD1 (5 bases). V was cut by 2 bases and J by 2 bases, with 8 bases left in between. CDR1 SGHRS and CDR2 YFSETQ come from the germline V gene. The CDR3 covers 14 residues. Combining the CDR3 with reference TRBV5-1 and TRBJ1-3 gives the whole variable domain KAGVTQTPRYLIKTRGQQVTLSCSPISGHRSVSWYQQTPGQGLQFLFEYFSETQRNKGNFPGRFSGRQFSNSRSEMNVSTLELGDSALYLCASSFGTPGNTIYFGEGSWLTVV.